This entry lists 31 T cell receptor beta chains sequenced from one sample in a study of cytomegalovirus exposure and HLA in healthy donors. Primers for the PCR totalled 60 Vbeta and 13 Jbeta. Profiled with immunoSEQ multiplex PCR; TCRdb holds only in-frame clones, not every one. This table holds about 160,000 clones, roughly 79% found once. Sequenced input: PBMCs. These receptors were obtained from a woman aged 40-49 years in good health and CMV-seronegative.

The rearrangement uses TRBV30 and TRBJ1-2; D is ambiguous. Germline assignment: CDR1 GTSNPN and CDR2 SVGIG (reference sequence). This CDR3 is built from 13 residues. The V end was cut by 3 bases, the J end by 1 base, with 9 bases between. The CDR3 protein is CAWRSSFNYGYTF. Here the CDR3 DNA reads TGTGCCTGGAGGTCGTCGTTTAACTATGGCTACACCTTC.

The J gene is TRBJ2-7, the V gene TRBV11-2; TRBD1 matches 7 bases. CDR1 SGHAT and CDR2 FQNNGV come from the germline V gene. The V gene end was trimmed by 3 bases and the J gene end by 5 bases; junction bases not matched to a gene: 7. The CDR3 runs 14 residues. CDR3 protein: CASSLLSGTDEQYF. CDR3 DNA sequence: TGTGCCAGCAGCTTGCTTTCCGGGACAGACGAGCAGTACTTC.

The chain has TRBV30 and TRBJ1-2; no definite D call. The V gene's germline CDR1 is GTSNPN and CDR2 SVGIG (reference sequence). This CDR3 region has 11 residues. Between the trimmed V and J ends, which lost 2 bases and 4 bases, there was a span of 5 bases. This CDR3 reads CAWSLSYGYTF. CDR3 bases: TGTGCCTGGAGTTTGAGCTATGGCTACACCTTC.

This chain connects TRBV2 to TRBJ2-2; 14 nucleotides match TRBD2. CDR3 length: 16 amino acids. After removal of 6 bases from V and 5 bases from J, the junction contained 5 bases not matched to a gene. Germline CDR1 is SNHLY and CDR2 is FYNNEI. CDR3 nucleotide sequence: TGTGCCAGCAGCAGGACTAGCGGGAGGTGGACCGGGGAGCTGTTTTTT. Translation: CASSRTSGRWTGELFF.

The gene calls are TRBV5-1 and TRBJ1-3; tentative D call: TRBD1 (6 bases). The CDR3 totals 17 residues. With 0 bases removed from V and 0 bases from J, the gap between germline ends came to 13 bases. Germline CDR1 reads SGHRS; CDR2 reads YFSETQ. Here the CDR3 reads CASSLAGQTYSGNTIYF. The CDR3 nucleotides read TGCGCCAGCAGCTTGGCTGGACAGACCTACTCTGGAAACACCATATATTTT.

This chain links TRBV5-6 with TRBJ2-3; 7 bases are a match to TRBD1. From germline, CDR1 is SGHDT and CDR2 YYEEEE. CDR3 length: 15 amino acids. V gave up 6 bases and J gave up 2 bases; unmatched junction bases: 9. The CDR3 sequence is CASTPRQGVTDTQYF. Here the CDR3 DNA reads TGTGCCAGCACCCCCAGACAGGGCGTCACAGATACGCAGTATTTT.

This chain links TRBV30 with TRBJ2-1, with 8 bases that match TRBD1. Trimming took 0 bases from V and 15 from J; bases not matched to a gene: 13. Germline V gene lookup returns CDR1 GTSNPN and CDR2 SVGIG (reference sequence). The CDR3 has 14 amino acids. As DNA, the CDR3 is TGTGCCTGGAGTGTACAAGGACAGGGTTACGATACGTTCTTC. Its protein product is CAWSVQGQGYDTFF.

V and J are TRBV9 and TRBJ2-3; tentatively, D is TRBD1 (7 bases). Germline lookup yields CDR1 SGDLS and CDR2 YYNGEE. The CDR3 sequence is 15 residues long. V gave up 4 bases and J gave up 3 bases, with 15 bases separating them. DNA for the CDR3: TGTGCCAGCAGCCCCATGACAGGGAGGACAGATACGCAGTATTTT. It codes for CASSPMTGRTDTQYF.

The V and J genes are TRBV19 and TRBJ2-3, with D possibly TRBD2 on 6 matching bases. Looked up from germline, CDR1 is LNHDA and CDR2 is SQIVND (reference sequence). The CDR3 runs to 12 residues. Deletions cut 2 bases from V and 8 bases from J, with 8 bases between. DNA for the CDR3: TGTGCCAGTAGTATACTGGGAGGTACGCAGTATTTT. Translated, it gives CASSILGGTQYF.

The chain employs TRBV30 and TRBJ2-3; a weak D match, TRBD1 (5 bases). The CDR3 runs 15 residues. V was trimmed by 0 bases and J by 2 bases, leaving 12 bases between them. CDR1 GTSNPN and CDR2 SVGIG come from the germline V gene (reference sequence). DNA of the CDR3: TGTGCCTGGAGTGTAGACCAGGGAATCACAGATACGCAGTATTTT. This encodes CAWSVDQGITDTQYF.

This chain links TRBV30 with TRBJ1-1, with D unclear. This CDR3 is built from 15 residues. CDR1 is GTSNPN, CDR2 SVGIG, per germline (reference sequence). V lost 2 bases and J 10 bases, leaving 23 bases between the germline ends. This chain's CDR3 is CAWSFMEPGRSSAFF. For the CDR3, the DNA is TGTGCCTGGAGTTTCATGGAACCTGGGCGCTCGTCAGCTTTCTTT.

The gene calls are TRBV27 and TRBJ1-5, with unresolved D. The V gene's germline CDR1 is MNHEY and CDR2 SMNVEV (reference sequence). The CDR3 loop spans 15 amino acids. With 5 bases removed from V and 3 bases from J, the gap between germline ends came to 14 bases. Written as DNA, the CDR3 is TGTGCCAGCAGTCTCCGCGGTTATCCCAATCAGCCCCAGCATTTT. Encoded protein: CASSLRGYPNQPQHF.

V gene TRBV7-9 combines with J gene TRBJ2-3; 10 positions agree with TRBD1. This CDR3 contains 18 residues. CDR1 SEHNR and CDR2 FQNEAQ come from the germline V gene (reference sequence). Germline trimming cut 4 bases from V and 0 bases from J; bases unmatched to any gene: 10. CDR3 DNA: TGTGCCAGCAGCTCGGGACAGGGGTTGTTTGCTAGCACAGATACGCAGTATTTT. It translates to CASSSGQGLFASTDTQYF.

The chain has TRBV6-6 and TRBJ1-1; 7 bases are shared with TRBD1. The CDR3 runs 15 residues. Germline V CDR1 and CDR2: MNHNY, SVGAGI (reference sequence). V shed 0 bases, J shed 0 bases, and the junction held 1 base outside the gene matches. The CDR3 nucleotides read TGTGCCAGCAGTTACTCGGGACAGCTGAACACTGAAGCTTTCTTT. Its translation is CASSYSGQLNTEAFF.

This chain connects TRBV6-1 to TRBJ1-1; maybe TRBD1 (5 bases). Per the germline V gene, CDR1 is MNHNS and CDR2 is SASEGT. The CDR3 has 14 amino acids. V was cut by 8 bases and J by 0 bases, with 13 bases left in between. The DNA of the CDR3 is TGTGCCAGCGAAAGGGGATCCTTGAACACTGAAGCTTTCTTT. Amino acid sequence: CASERGSLNTEAFF.

This rearrangement joins TRBV30 to TRBJ2-2; TRBD2 matches at 15 bases. CDR3 length: 18 residues. Germline V CDR1 and CDR2: GTSNPN, SVGIG (reference sequence). V lost 1 base and J lost 4; bases outside the gene matches: 7. The CDR3 DNA reads as TGTGCCTGGAGTGCACCGGGACTAGCGGGAGGCGGCACCGGGGAGCTGTTTTTT. Translating it yields CAWSAPGLAGGGTGELFF.

The V call is TRBV7-9, the J call TRBJ2-5; perhaps TRBD2 as D (6 bases). Judging by the DNA end, TRBJ2-7 fits better; the J call may be wrong. Germline-derived CDR1 and CDR2 are SEHNR and FQNEAQ (reference sequence). The CDR3 covers 15 residues. Written as DNA, the CDR3 is TGTGCCAGCAGCTCCCAAGCGGGTTCCGCCTACGAGCAGTACTTC. It is translated as CASSSQAGSAYEQYF.

The chain recombines TRBV19 with TRBJ1-1, with D tentatively TRBD1 (6 bases). Trimming stripped 5 bases from V and 0 bases from J, with 7 bases between. CDR3 length: 13 amino acids. Germline CDR1 reads LNHDA; CDR2 reads SQIVND (reference sequence). In nucleotides, the CDR3 is TGTGCCAGTAGTGGACAGCTGAACACTGAAGCTTTCTTT. Translated, it gives CASSGQLNTEAFF. Looking up the rest from reference TRBV19 and TRBJ1-1 gives the full variable domain: DGGITQSPKYLFRKEGQNVTLSCEQNLNHDAMYWYRQDPGQGLRLIYYSQIVNDFQKGDIAEGYSVSREKKESFPLTVTSAQKNPTAFYLCASSGQLNTEAFFGQGTRLTVV.

V gene TRBV6-5 combines with J gene TRBJ1-1, with 8 positions matching TRBD1. Germline CDR1 reads MNHEY; CDR2 reads SVGAGI. There are 16 residues in the CDR3. The V and J ends lost 0 bases and 4 bases, in that order; junction bases with no gene match: 7. The CDR3 reads CASSYSAGGAGTEAFF. In DNA, the CDR3 is TGTGCCAGCAGTTACTCGGCAGGGGGCGCGGGCACTGAAGCTTTCTTT.

V usage is TRBV18 and J usage is TRBJ2-5; TRBD2 might be the D (6 bases). Germline CDR1 and CDR2: KGHSH and LQKENI. This CDR3 contains 14 residues. Trimming stripped 2 bases from V and 1 base from J, with 8 bases between. This CDR3 is CASSPGGVQETQYF. The CDR3 region has the DNA TGTGCCAGCTCACCAGGAGGGGTCCAAGAGACCCAGTACTTC.

This clone showed up just a few times. The chain's CDR3 is CASSPVGGETQYF. The CDR3 coding sequence is TGTGCCAGCAGCCCAGTGGGGGGAGAGACCCAGTACTTC. The chain carries TRBV11-3 and TRBJ2-5; D possibly corresponds to TRBD2 (6 bases). V was shortened by 5 bases and J by 4 bases, with 11 bases between the two germline ends. This CDR3 is 13 amino acids long. CDR1 SGHNT and CDR2 YENEEA come from the germline V gene.

This clone was observed once. The chain employs TRBV6-1 and TRBJ1-1; a weak D match, TRBD1 (6 bases). V shed 6 bases and J shed 5 bases, with 19 bases lying between them. CDR1 MNHNS and CDR2 SASEGT come from the germline V gene. The CDR3 sequence is 15 residues long. The CDR3 DNA reads as TGTGCCAGCAGCCCGCAGGGGTTCCGCATGACTGAAGCTTTCTTT. It specifies CASSPQGFRMTEAFF.

The J gene is TRBJ2-1, the V gene TRBV6-5, with 7 bases identical to TRBD1. V shed 0 bases and J 8 bases; nucleotides not matched to a gene: 7. The CDR3 runs to 15 residues. Germline V lookup: CDR1 MNHEY, CDR2 SVGAGI. CDR3 sequence (DNA): TGTGCCAGCAGTTACTCGAGAACAGGGGCGCATGAGCAGTTCTTC. Translation: CASSYSRTGAHEQFF.

The chain uses TRBV29-1 and TRBJ2-7; D is ambiguous. This CDR3 is built from 13 residues. In germline, CDR1 is SQVTM, CDR2 ANQGSEA. V was shortened by 3 bases and J by 2 bases, with 11 bases between the two germline ends. The CDR3 DNA is TGCAGCGTTGAGGAGTCCTCTACCTACGAGCAGTACTTC. This encodes CSVEESSTYEQYF.

The chain combines TRBV5-1 with TRBJ1-1; D unclear. The CDR3 loop spans 13 amino acids. The V gene's germline CDR1 is SGHRS and CDR2 YFSETQ. V shed 5 bases and J shed 5 bases, with 13 bases lying between them. The CDR3 sequence: CASREGAGTEAFF. The CDR3 coding sequence is TGCGCCAGCAGGGAGGGCGCGGGGACTGAAGCTTTCTTT.

The rearrangement joins TRBV5-4 to TRBJ2-5, with 9 bases that match TRBD1. CDR3 length: 15 residues. Trimming removed 1 base from V and 1 base from J; junction bases left unmatched: 2. Per the germline V gene, CDR1 is SGHNT and CDR2 is YYREEE (reference sequence). CDR3 sequence reads: CASSLTGGPQETQYF. Here the CDR3 DNA reads TGTGCCAGCAGCTTGACAGGGGGCCCCCAAGAGACCCAGTACTTC.

The chain employs TRBV11-3 and TRBJ1-1, with D perhaps matching TRBD1 (6 bases). Germline CDR1 and CDR2: SGHNT and YENEEA. The CDR3 is made up of 15 amino acids. V was trimmed by 5 bases and J by 1 base, leaving 14 bases between them. DNA of the CDR3: TGTGCCAGCAGCCCCAGGGGCTTGGCGAACACTGAAGCTTTCTTT. Translating gives CASSPRGLANTEAFF.

V is TRBV18 and J is TRBJ2-1, with D possibly matching TRBD2 (5 bases). V lost 0 bases and J lost 1, with 10 bases in between. CDR1 and CDR2 from the germline V gene are KGHSH and LQKENI. This CDR3 has 16 residues. DNA of the CDR3: TGTGCCAGCTCACCACCTTCAAGGGAGTCCTACAATGAGCAGTTCTTC. This sequence encodes CASSPPSRESYNEQFF.

The rearrangement uses TRBV10-3 and TRBJ2-3; 7 bases are a match to TRBD2. The germline V gene has CDR1 ENHRY and CDR2 SYGVKD. This CDR3 contains 16 residues. The V and J ends lost 11 bases and 2 bases, in that order; junction bases with no gene match: 16. CDR3 DNA sequence: TGTGCCTCGAGAGACCAGGCTAGCGGATACACAGATACGCAGTATTTT. Protein product: CASRDQASGYTDTQYF.

This clone showed up just once. V gene TRBV4-1 combines with J gene TRBJ2-3; maybe TRBD2 (5 bases). V gave up 6 bases and J gave up 3 bases, with 22 bases separating them. This CDR3 spans 17 amino acids. Germline CDR1 MGHRA, CDR2 YSYEKL. CDR3 sequence (DNA): TGCGCCAGCAGTCCCCCAGCAGACCTAGCCAAGACAGATACGCAGTATTTT. As protein: CASSPPADLAKTDTQYF.

This clone is a singleton in its sample. The gene calls are TRBV6-6 and TRBJ2-3; a possible D gene is TRBD2 (6 bases). V was shortened by 4 bases and J by 2 bases, with 13 bases between the two germline ends. From germline, CDR1 is MNHNY and CDR2 SVGAGI (reference sequence). The CDR3 runs to 15 residues. The CDR3 loop reads CASSSSGLLTDTQYF. CDR3 bases: TGTGCCAGCAGTTCCTCGGGACTCCTCACAGATACGCAGTATTTT.